This record covers a single TCR beta chain. No antigen is known for it. The data derive from a study of OX40 agonist ivuxolimab in advanced cancers. Study-level results: Doses of 0.1 to 3.0 mg/kg were accompanied by clonal expansion of CD4+ and CD8+ blood T cells by week 6. What antigens the expanded peripheral T cells recognized was never established.

The germline gives CDR1 SGHRS, CDR2 YFSETQ. The CDR3 consists of 15 residues. Trimming cost V 5 bases and J 5 bases, with 16 bases left between them. Autoimmune disease history or systemic immunosuppression was exclusionary. At cycle 4 day 1, cycle 7 day 1, and baseline, blood was sampled. Profiled with immunoSEQ multiplex PCR; TCRdb holds only in-frame clones, not every one. The data contain about 30,000 clones, around 83% of them singletons. V is TRBV5-1 and J is TRBJ1-4; D is possibly TRBD1 (6 bases). The sequencing used CD4+ or CD8+ T cells sorted from blood, collected in a trial of the OX40 agonist ivuxolimab. The TCR sequence derives from an adult with an advanced solid tumor such as melanoma, head and neck, liver or kidney cancer. The CDR3 region has the DNA TGCGCCAGCAGGATTGGGTCAGGGGTGAATGAAAAACTGTTTTTT. Its protein is CASRIGSGVNEKLFF.